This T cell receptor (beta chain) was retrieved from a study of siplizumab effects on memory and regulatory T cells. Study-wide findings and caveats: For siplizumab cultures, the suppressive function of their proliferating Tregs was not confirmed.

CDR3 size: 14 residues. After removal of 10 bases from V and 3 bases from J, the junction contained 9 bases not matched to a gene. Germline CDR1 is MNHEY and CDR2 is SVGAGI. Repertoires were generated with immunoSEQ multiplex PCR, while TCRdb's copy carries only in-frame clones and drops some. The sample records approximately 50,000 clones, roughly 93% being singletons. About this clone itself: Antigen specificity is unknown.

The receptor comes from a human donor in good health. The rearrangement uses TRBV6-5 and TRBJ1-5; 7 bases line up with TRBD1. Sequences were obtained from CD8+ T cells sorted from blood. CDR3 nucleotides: TGTGCCACCGACCAGGGGGACAACAATCAGCCCCAGCATTTT. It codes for CATDQGDNNQPQHF.